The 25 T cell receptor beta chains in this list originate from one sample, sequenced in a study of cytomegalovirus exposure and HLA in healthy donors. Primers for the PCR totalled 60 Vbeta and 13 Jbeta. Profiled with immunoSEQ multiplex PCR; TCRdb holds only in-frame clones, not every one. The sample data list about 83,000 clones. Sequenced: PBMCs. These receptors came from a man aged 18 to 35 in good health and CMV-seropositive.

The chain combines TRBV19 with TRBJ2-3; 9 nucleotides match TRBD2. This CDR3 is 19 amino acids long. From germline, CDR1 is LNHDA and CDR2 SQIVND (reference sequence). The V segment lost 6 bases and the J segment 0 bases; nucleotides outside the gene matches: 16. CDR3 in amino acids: CASRLRRAGGPSSTDTQYF. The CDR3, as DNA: TGTGCCAGTAGGCTTCGTCGAGCGGGGGGCCCCAGCAGCACAGATACGCAGTATTTT. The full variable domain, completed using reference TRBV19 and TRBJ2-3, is DGGITQSPKYLFRKEGQNVTLSCEQNLNHDAMYWYRQDPGQGLRLIYYSQIVNDFQKGDIAEGYSVSREKKESFPLTVTSAQKNPTAFYLCASRLRRAGGPSSTDTQYFGPGTRLTVL.

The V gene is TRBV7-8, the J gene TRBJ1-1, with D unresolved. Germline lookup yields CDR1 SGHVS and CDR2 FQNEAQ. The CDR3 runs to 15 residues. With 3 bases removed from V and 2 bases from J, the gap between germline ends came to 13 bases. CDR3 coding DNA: TGTGCCAGCAGCTTTTTCTGGGCAGACAACACTGAAGCTTTCTTT. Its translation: CASSFFWADNTEAFF. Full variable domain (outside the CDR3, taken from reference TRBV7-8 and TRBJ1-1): GAGVSQSPRYKVAKRGQDVALRCDPISGHVSLFWYQQALGQGPEFLTYFQNEAQLDKSGLPSDRFFAERPEGSVSTLKIQRTQQEDSAVYLCASSFFWADNTEAFFGQGTRLTVV.

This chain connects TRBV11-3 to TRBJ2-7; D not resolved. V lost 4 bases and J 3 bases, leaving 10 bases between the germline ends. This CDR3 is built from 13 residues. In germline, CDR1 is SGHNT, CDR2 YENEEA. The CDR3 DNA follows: TGTGCCAGCAGCTCAAAGGCAGGCTACGAGCAGTACTTC. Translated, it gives CASSSKAGYEQYF.

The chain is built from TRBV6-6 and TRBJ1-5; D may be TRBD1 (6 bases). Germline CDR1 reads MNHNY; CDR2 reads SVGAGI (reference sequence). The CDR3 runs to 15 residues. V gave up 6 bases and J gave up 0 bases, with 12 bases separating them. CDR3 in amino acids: CASSPGQLSNQPQHF. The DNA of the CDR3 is TGTGCCAGCAGCCCTGGACAGCTTAGCAATCAGCCCCAGCATTTT.

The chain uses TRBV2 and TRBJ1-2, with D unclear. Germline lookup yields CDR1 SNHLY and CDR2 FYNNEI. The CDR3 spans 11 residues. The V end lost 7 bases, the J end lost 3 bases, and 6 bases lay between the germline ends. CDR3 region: CASKRDYGYTF. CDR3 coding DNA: TGTGCCAGCAAAAGAGACTATGGCTACACCTTC.

The CDR3 nucleotides read TGTGCCAGCAGACCGTCGACAGGGTTTGGGACTGAAGCTTTCTTT. It codes for CASRPSTGFGTEAFF. J is TRBJ1-1 and V is TRBV11-2, with 7 positions matching TRBD1. Per germline, CDR1 SGHAT and CDR2 FQNNGV. V was clipped by 6 bases and J by 5 bases; unmatched bases: 12. The length of the CDR3 is 15 residues.

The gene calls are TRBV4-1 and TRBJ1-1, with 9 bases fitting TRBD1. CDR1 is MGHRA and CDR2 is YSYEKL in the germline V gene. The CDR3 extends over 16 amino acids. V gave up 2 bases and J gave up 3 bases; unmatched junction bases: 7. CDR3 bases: TGCGCCAGCAGCCAATTCGAGGGACAGGGTTACACTGAAGCTTTCTTT. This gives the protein CASSQFEGQGYTEAFF.

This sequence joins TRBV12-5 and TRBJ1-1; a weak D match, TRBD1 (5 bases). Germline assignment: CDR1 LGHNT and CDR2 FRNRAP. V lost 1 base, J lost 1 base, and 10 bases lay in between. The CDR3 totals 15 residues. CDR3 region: CASGLGPTGNTEAFF. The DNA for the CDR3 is TGTGCTAGTGGTTTGGGCCCTACAGGGAACACTGAAGCTTTCTTT.

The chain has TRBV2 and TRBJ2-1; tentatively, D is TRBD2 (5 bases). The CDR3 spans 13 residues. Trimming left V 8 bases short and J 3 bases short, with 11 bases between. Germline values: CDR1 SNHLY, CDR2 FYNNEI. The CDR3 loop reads CASAASSYNEQFF. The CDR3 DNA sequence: TGTGCCAGCGCAGCTAGCAGCTACAATGAGCAGTTCTTC.

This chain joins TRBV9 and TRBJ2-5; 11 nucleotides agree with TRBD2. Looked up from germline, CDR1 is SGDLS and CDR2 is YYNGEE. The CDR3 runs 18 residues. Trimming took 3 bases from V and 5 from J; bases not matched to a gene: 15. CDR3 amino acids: CASSADGLAGHTRETQYF. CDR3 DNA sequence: TGTGCCAGCAGCGCCGACGGACTAGCGGGTCATACCCGGGAGACCCAGTACTTC.

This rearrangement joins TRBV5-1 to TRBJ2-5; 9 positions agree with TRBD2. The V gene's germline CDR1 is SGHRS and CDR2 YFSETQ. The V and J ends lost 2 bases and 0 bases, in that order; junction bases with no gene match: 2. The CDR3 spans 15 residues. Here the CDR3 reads CASSLLAGNQETQYF. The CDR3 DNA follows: TGCGCCAGCAGCTTACTAGCGGGTAACCAAGAGACCCAGTACTTC. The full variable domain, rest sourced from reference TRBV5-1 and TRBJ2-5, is KAGVTQTPRYLIKTRGQQVTLSCSPISGHRSVSWYQQTPGQGLQFLFEYFSETQRNKGNFPGRFSGRQFSNSRSEMNVSTLELGDSALYLCASSLLAGNQETQYFGPGTRLLVL.

CDR3 nucleotides: TGTGCCTGGAGTCCCTACTCGGGGGGCTTGATAAATACAGAGATGAACACTGAAGCTTTCTTT. This codes for CAWSPYSGGLINTEMNTEAFF. V gene TRBV30 combines with J gene TRBJ1-1; D is perhaps TRBD1 (6 bases). This CDR3 has 21 residues. CDR1 and CDR2 from the germline V gene are GTSNPN and SVGIG (reference sequence). V was shortened by 2 bases and J by 0 bases, with 31 bases between the two germline ends.

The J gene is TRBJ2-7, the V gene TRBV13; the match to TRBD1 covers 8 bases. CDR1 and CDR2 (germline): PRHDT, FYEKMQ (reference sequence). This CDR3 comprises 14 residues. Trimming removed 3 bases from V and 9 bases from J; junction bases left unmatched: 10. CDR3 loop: CASSFGQGIGGQYF. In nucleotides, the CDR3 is TGTGCCAGCAGCTTCGGACAGGGAATAGGCGGGCAGTACTTC.

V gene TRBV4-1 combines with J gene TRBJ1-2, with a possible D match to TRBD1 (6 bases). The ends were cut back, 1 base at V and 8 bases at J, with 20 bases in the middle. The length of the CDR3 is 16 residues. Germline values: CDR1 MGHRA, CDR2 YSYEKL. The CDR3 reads CASSQVETGSMGGYTF. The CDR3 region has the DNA TGCGCCAGCAGCCAAGTGGAGACAGGATCTATGGGAGGCTACACCTTC.

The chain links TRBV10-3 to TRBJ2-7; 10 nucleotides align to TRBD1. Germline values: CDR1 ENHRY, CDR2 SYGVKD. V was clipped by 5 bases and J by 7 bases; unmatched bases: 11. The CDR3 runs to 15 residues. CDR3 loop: CAISLTGTGEGEQYF. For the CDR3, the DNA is TGTGCCATCAGTTTAACCGGGACAGGGGAAGGAGAGCAGTACTTC.

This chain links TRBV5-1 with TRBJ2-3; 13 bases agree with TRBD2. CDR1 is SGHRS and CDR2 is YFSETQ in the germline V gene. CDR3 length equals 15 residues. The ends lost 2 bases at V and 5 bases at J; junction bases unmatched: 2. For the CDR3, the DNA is TGCGCCAGCAGCTTAGGACTAGCGGGGGTAGATACGCAGTATTTT. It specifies CASSLGLAGVDTQYF.

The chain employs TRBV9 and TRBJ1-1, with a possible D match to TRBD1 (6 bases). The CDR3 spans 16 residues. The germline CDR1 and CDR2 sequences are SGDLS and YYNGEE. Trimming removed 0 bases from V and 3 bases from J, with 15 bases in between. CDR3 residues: CASSVEVGRGDTEAFF. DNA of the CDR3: TGTGCCAGCAGCGTAGAGGTAGGGAGGGGGGACACTGAAGCTTTCTTT.

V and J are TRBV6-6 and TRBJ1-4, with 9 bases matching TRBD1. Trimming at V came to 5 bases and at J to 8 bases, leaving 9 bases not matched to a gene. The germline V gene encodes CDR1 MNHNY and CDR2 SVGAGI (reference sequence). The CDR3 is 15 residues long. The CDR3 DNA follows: TGTGCCAGCAGTACGACCGGGACAGGGAGCGAAAAACTGTTTTTT. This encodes CASSTTGTGSEKLFF.

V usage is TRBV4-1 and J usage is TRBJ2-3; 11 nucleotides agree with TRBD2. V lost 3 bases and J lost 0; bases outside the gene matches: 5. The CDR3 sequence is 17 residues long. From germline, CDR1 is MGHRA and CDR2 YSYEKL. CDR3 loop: CASSHASGRSSTDTQYF. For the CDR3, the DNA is TGCGCCAGCAGCCACGCTAGCGGGAGGTCTAGCACAGATACGCAGTATTTT.

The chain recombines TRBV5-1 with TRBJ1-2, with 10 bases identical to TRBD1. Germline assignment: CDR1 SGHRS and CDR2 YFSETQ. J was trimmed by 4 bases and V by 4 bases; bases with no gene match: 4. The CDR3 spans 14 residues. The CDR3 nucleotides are TGCGCCAGCAGCGCGACAGGGGGCGCCTATGGCTACACCTTC. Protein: CASSATGGAYGYTF.

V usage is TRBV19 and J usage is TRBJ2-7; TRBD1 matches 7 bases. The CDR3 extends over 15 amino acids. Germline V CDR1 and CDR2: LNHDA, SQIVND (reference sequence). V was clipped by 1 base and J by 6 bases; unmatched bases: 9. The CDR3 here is CASSIGHRGLGEQYF. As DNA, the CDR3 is TGTGCCAGTAGTATAGGTCACAGGGGTTTGGGCGAGCAGTACTTC.

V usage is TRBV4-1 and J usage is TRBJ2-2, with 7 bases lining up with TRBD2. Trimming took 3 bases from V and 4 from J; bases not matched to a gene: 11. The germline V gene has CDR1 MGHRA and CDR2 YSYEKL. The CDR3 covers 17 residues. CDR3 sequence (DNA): TGCGCCAGCAGCCAGGGGAAGGGAGGGTCTCTCACCGGGGAGCTGTTTTTT. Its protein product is CASSQGKGGSLTGELFF.

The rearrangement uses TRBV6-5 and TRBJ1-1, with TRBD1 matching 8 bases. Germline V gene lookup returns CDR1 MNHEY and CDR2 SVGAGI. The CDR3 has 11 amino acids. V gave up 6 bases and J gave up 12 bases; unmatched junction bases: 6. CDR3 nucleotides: TGTGCCAGCAGGACAGGGGTTGGGACTTTCTTT. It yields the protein CASRTGVGTFF.

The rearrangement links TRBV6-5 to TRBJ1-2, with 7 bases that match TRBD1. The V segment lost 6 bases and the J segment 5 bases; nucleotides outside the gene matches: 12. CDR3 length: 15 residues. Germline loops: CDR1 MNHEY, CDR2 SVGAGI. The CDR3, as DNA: TGTGCCAGCAGAAGAAAGACAGGGCCAATTTATGGCTACACCTTC. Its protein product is CASRRKTGPIYGYTF.

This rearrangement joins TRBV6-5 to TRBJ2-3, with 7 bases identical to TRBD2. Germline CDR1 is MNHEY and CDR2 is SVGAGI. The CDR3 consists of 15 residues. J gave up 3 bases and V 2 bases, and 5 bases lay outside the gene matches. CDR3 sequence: CASSYREGRTDTQYF. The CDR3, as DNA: TGTGCCAGCAGTTACAGGGAGGGAAGGACAGATACGCAGTATTTT.